This T cell receptor beta chain was profiled in a study of blood T cell repertoires in COVID-19. Study information: From the United States, Italy and Spain came samples of acute and convalescent COVID-19. PBMCs, B-cell-depleted T cells, or T cells were the source of the cDNA or gDNA that made up the material.

Methods used by the authors: Reference gene primers were amplified, and this amplification served to estimate nucleated cell counts. Measured with immunoSEQ multiplex PCR; TCRdb has only the in-frame clones, and not every one. The D gene and trimming were derived from the DNA, and the V and J assignments and clone size from that table. This repertoire shows roughly 100,000 clones, roughly two thirds found once; its top ten account for approximately 0.88%. This clone has more than one count but fewer than ten. This CDR3 is built from 14 residues. Germline V gene lookup returns CDR1 SGHVS and CDR2 FQNEAQ. V lost 1 base and J lost 8, with 14 bases in between.

The rearrangement links TRBV7-8 to TRBJ1-2; the D gene is possibly TRBD1 (5 bases). The TCR sequence derives from a human donor with acute or convalescent COVID-19. The donor label of this sample is uncertain. Material: peripheral blood. CDR3 protein: CASSLVQGAIGYTF. Written as DNA, the CDR3 is TGTGCCAGCAGCTTAGTCCAGGGTGCCATCGGCTACACCTTC.